Following are 26 T cell receptor beta chains from one sample sequenced in a study of Graves' ophthalmopathy and Graves' hyperthyroidism. Scientists amplified the TCR beta CDR3 regions from RNA transcripts. RT-PCR with HTBI primers came first, then second-round multiplex PCR. One entry per CDR3 protein, called by TCRdb with MiXCR from the multiplex PCR reads. Among fewer than 250,000 distinct CDR3 sequences listed, approximately 28% were seen once. Sequencing was carried out using peripheral blood. The receptor source for this set is a man in his fifties or sixties with Graves' ophthalmopathy.

This chain uses TRBV14 with TRBJ1-2; 8 bases are a match to TRBD1. The CDR3 covers 15 residues. J lost 7 bases, V lost 4 bases, and 11 bases had no gene match. CDR1 is SGHDN and CDR2 is FVKESK in the germline V gene. CDR3 in amino acids: CASSLLPEDRVGYTF. CDR3 bases: TGTGCCAGCAGCCTTCTACCGGAGGACAGGGTTGGCTACACCTTC.

This clonotype was detected ten times or more. The gene calls are TRBV4-1 and TRBJ2-5, with D possibly being TRBD2 (6 bases). Germline V lookup: CDR1 MGHRA, CDR2 YSYEKL. Trimming cost V 0 bases and J 7 bases, with 12 bases left between them. The CDR3 contains 14 residues. The CDR3 loop is CASSQEGSGWTQYF. The CDR3 DNA is TGCGCCAGCAGCCAAGAAGGGAGCGGGTGGACCCAGTACTTC.

This clonotype counts as large (0.1 to 1%). This chain links TRBV28 with TRBJ1-3; TRBD1 might be the D (6 bases). CDR1 MDHEN and CDR2 SYDVKM come from the germline V gene. Trimming shortened V by 6 bases and J by 8 bases, and 23 bases separated the two germline ends. The CDR3 spans 16 residues. CDR3 coding DNA: TGTGCCAGCAGCGTCAGCTGGGACACGCGGGGGGACACCATATATTTT. It encodes CASSVSWDTRGDTIYF.

This sequence joins TRBV11-2 and TRBJ1-1; the D is unclear. The germline V gene has CDR1 SGHAT and CDR2 FQNNGV. V was clipped by 5 bases and J by 1 base, with 11 bases between them. CDR3 length equals 14 residues. CDR3 region: CASSIMGGNTEAFF. The CDR3 DNA sequence: TGTGCCAGCAGCATAATGGGAGGGAACACTGAAGCTTTCTTT.

The chain uses TRBV30 and TRBJ1-1; a possible D gene is TRBD1 (5 bases). The germline CDR1 and CDR2 sequences are GTSNPN and SVGIG (reference sequence). The CDR3 is 13 amino acids. V lost 3 bases, J lost 6 bases, and 14 bases lay in between. The CDR3 spells CAWSAVGPAEAFF. The CDR3 coding sequence is TGTGCCTGGAGCGCTGTGGGACCTGCTGAAGCTTTCTTT.

J is TRBJ2-7 and V is TRBV6-5, with D possibly being TRBD2 (6 bases). The germline V gene has CDR1 MNHEY and CDR2 SVGAGI. V lost 10 bases and J 4 bases, leaving 8 bases between the germline ends. The CDR3 spans 10 residues. In DNA form, the CDR3 reads TGTGCCACCGGGGGATACGAGCAGTACTTC. This translates into CATGGYEQYF.

This clonotype showed up just a few times. The chain couples TRBV6-2 or TRBV6-3 to TRBJ1-2; a weak D match, TRBD1 (5 bases). The V end lost 0 bases, the J end lost 6 bases, and 14 bases lay between the germline ends. Germline V gene lookup returns CDR1 MNHEY and CDR2 SVGEGT. The CDR3 runs to 15 residues. In nucleotides, the CDR3 is TGTGCCAGCAGTTACTCGATTGGAGGGGCGGATGGCTACACCTTC. Its translation: CASSYSIGGADGYTF.

This clonotype was counted ten times or more. This chain joins TRBV2 and TRBJ1-2; 10 positions match TRBD1. With V trimmed by 4 bases and J by 2 bases, 7 bases remained unmatched. The V gene's germline CDR1 is SNHLY and CDR2 FYNNEI. This CDR3 is built from 16 residues. The CDR3, as DNA: TGTGCCAGCAGTGCCTACGACAGGGGGCTCAACTATGGCTACACCTTC. Translating it yields CASSAYDRGLNYGYTF.

The chain employs TRBV6-1 and TRBJ1-1; 8 bases fit TRBD1. The CDR3 is 16 amino acids. The germline V gene encodes CDR1 MNHNS and CDR2 SASEGT. V dropped 6 bases and J dropped 4; count of bases not matched to a gene: 13. The CDR3 DNA reads as TGTGCCAGCAGAGTCGACAGGGGAGGATTCGGCACTGAAGCTTTCTTT. Translated, it gives CASRVDRGGFGTEAFF.

In this sample, this clonotype turned up many times. The chain employs TRBV19 and TRBJ2-7, with D possibly being TRBD1 (6 bases). The CDR3 consists of 15 residues. Trimming took 1 base from V and 3 from J, leaving 13 bases between them. Germline loops: CDR1 LNHDA, CDR2 SQIVND (reference sequence). The CDR3 DNA follows: TGTGCCAGTAGTATAGCGTCCGGGGACATCTACGAGCAGTACTTC. It codes for CASSIASGDIYEQYF.

Ten or more counts support this clonotype. This sequence joins TRBV6-1 and TRBJ2-3, with D perhaps matching TRBD2 (6 bases). Germline V gives CDR1 MNHNS, CDR2 SASEGT. This CDR3 comprises 14 residues. V shed 6 bases and J shed 6 bases, with 16 bases lying between them. DNA of the CDR3: TGTGCCAGCAGCCCCGCAGGGACTTTCGATACGCAGTATTTT. This sequence encodes CASSPAGTFDTQYF.

This clonotype was seen ten or more times. V usage is TRBV2 and J usage is TRBJ2-7, with TRBD2 matching over 10 bases. Germline trimming cut 4 bases from V and 7 bases from J; bases unmatched to any gene: 4. Germline V gene sequence: CDR1 SNHLY, CDR2 FYNNEI. The CDR3 spans 13 residues. The CDR3 here is CASSGTSGYEQYF. In DNA form, the CDR3 reads TGTGCCAGCAGTGGGACTAGCGGCTATGAGCAGTACTTC.

V is TRBV28 and J is TRBJ2-7; 8 nucleotides match TRBD2. The germline V gene encodes CDR1 MDHEN and CDR2 SYDVKM. The junction had 17 bases not matched to a gene; V was cut back by 7 bases and J by 9 bases. The CDR3 runs 15 residues. This CDR3 is CASTGGTSGLRGQYF. The CDR3, as DNA: TGTGCCAGCACCGGAGGTACTAGCGGCCTGCGGGGGCAGTACTTC.

There are many counts of this clonotype. The rearrangement links TRBV29-1 to TRBJ2-7; D possibly corresponds to TRBD2 (6 bases). The germline CDR1 and CDR2 sequences are SQVTM and ANQGSEA. The CDR3 has 11 residues. CDR3 in DNA: TGCAGTCCCGGGAGCGACGGCGAGCAGTACTTC. This translates into CSPGSDGEQYF.

The sample holds many counts of this clonotype. The genes are TRBV10-3 and TRBJ2-7; the D is unclear. The germline V gene has CDR1 ENHRY and CDR2 SYGVKD. The CDR3 runs 11 residues. The V gene lost 5 bases and the J gene lost 4 bases, with 6 bases spanning the gap. The CDR3 loop is CAISPSYEQYF. The CDR3 nucleotides are TGTGCCATCAGTCCGTCGTACGAGCAGTACTTC.

This clonotype was seen at least ten times. This chain joins TRBV18 and TRBJ1-6, with 7 bases matching TRBD1. Germline CDR1 and CDR2: KGHSH and LQKENI. The CDR3 length is 15 residues. Trimming took 3 bases from V and 7 from J; bases not matched to a gene: 6. CDR3 coding DNA: TGTGCCAGCTCACCTTCCCGGGACAGAAATTCACCCCTCCACTTT. Its translation: CASSPSRDRNSPLHF.

The CDR3 bases are TGTGCCAGCAGTTTCTTCAACGACAGGGTCTACGAGCAGTACTTC. It codes for CASSFFNDRVYEQYF. V usage is TRBV12-3 or TRBV12-4 and J usage is TRBJ2-7, with 7 bases that match TRBD1. The junction had 8 bases not matched to a gene; V was cut back by 3 bases and J by 3 bases. The CDR3 is made up of 15 amino acids.

This clonotype was seen repeatedly, ten times or more. The chain recombines TRBV4-3 with TRBJ2-2, with D uncertain. The CDR3 runs 14 residues. Germline V gene data show CDR1 as LGHNA and CDR2 as YSLEER. Trimming cost V 1 base and J 0 bases, with 3 bases left between them. The DNA for the CDR3 is TGCGCCAGCAGCCAAGTTCCGAACACCGGGGAGCTGTTTTTT. This sequence encodes CASSQVPNTGELFF.

This clonotype was seen ten or more times. The chain couples TRBV24-1 to TRBJ2-5, with D possibly matching TRBD2 (6 bases). The V end lost 3 bases, the J end lost 2 bases, and 18 bases lay between the germline ends. This CDR3 comprises 17 residues. Looked up from germline, CDR1 is KGHDR and CDR2 is SFDVKD. The DNA of the CDR3 is TGTGCCACCAGTGATACGGGAGAAGGGCGCCCACAAGAGACCCAGTACTTC. Translation: CATSDTGEGRPQETQYF.

This clonotype showed up many times. The CDR3 DNA reads TGTGCCAGCAGCCAATCGAGCGGGACAGGGCGTAGTCAGCCCCAGCATTTT. Translated: CASSQSSGTGRSQPQHF. V usage is TRBV4-2 and J usage is TRBJ1-5; 9 bases are a match to TRBD1. CDR3 length equals 17 residues. The V gene's germline CDR1 is LGHNA and CDR2 YNFKEQ. Losses at the gene ends were 2 bases for V and 6 bases for J; bases not matched to a gene: 11.

This clonotype came up many times. The J gene is TRBJ1-5, the V gene TRBV14, with D uncertain. Germline V CDR1 and CDR2: SGHDN, FVKESK. The CDR3 loop spans 18 amino acids. Trimming shortened V by 4 bases and J by 5 bases, and 24 bases separated the two germline ends. The CDR3 loop is CASSLLVCVKGIHQPQHF. CDR3 in DNA: TGTGCCAGCAGCCTCTTAGTTTGCGTGAAGGGAATCCATCAGCCCCAGCATTTT.

The chain uses TRBV12-3 or TRBV12-4 and TRBJ2-7; 10 bases match TRBD2. This CDR3 has 15 residues. Losses at the gene ends were 2 bases for V and 1 base for J; bases not matched to a gene: 2. The CDR3 loop is CASSLTAGGSYEQYF. DNA of the CDR3: TGTGCCAGCAGTTTAACAGCGGGAGGGTCCTACGAGCAGTACTTC.

The chain is built from TRBV7-3 and TRBJ2-3, with 7 positions matching TRBD2. V shed 0 bases and J 0 bases; nucleotides not matched to a gene: 3. The CDR3 is 16 residues long. Germline CDR1 SGHTA, CDR2 FQGTGA. The CDR3 coding sequence is TGTGCCAGCAGCTTAACGGGGGGGACTAGCACAGATACGCAGTATTTT. Its protein is CASSLTGGTSTDTQYF.

The chain couples TRBV12-3 or TRBV12-4 to TRBJ1-3; D perhaps matches TRBD1 (5 bases). Deletions cut 7 bases from V and 0 bases from J, with 22 bases between. The CDR3 runs to 18 residues. The CDR3 sequence: CASIPGRGPWGSGNTIYF. CDR3 sequence (DNA): TGTGCCAGCATCCCGGGACGGGGACCCTGGGGCTCTGGAAACACCATATATTTT.

This clonotype came up many times. V gene TRBV6-5 combines with J gene TRBJ2-5, with D perhaps matching TRBD1 (6 bases). CDR3 length: 14 residues. The germline V and J ends were trimmed by 4 bases and 1 base, with 10 bases remaining between them. Germline-derived CDR1 and CDR2 are MNHEY and SVGAGI. DNA of the CDR3: TGTGCCAGCAGTTCCGCACAGGGCCAAGAGACCCAGTACTTC. Translation gives CASSSAQGQETQYF.

This clonotype was recorded only once. The V call is TRBV6-2 or TRBV6-3, the J call TRBJ2-3; D is undetermined. This CDR3 is built from 14 residues. V shed 6 bases and J shed 0 bases, with 10 bases lying between them. Per germline, CDR1 MNHEY and CDR2 SVGEGT. The CDR3 DNA sequence: TGTGCCAGCAGCCTTCCCGACAGCACAGATACGCAGTATTTT. This sequence encodes CASSLPDSTDTQYF.